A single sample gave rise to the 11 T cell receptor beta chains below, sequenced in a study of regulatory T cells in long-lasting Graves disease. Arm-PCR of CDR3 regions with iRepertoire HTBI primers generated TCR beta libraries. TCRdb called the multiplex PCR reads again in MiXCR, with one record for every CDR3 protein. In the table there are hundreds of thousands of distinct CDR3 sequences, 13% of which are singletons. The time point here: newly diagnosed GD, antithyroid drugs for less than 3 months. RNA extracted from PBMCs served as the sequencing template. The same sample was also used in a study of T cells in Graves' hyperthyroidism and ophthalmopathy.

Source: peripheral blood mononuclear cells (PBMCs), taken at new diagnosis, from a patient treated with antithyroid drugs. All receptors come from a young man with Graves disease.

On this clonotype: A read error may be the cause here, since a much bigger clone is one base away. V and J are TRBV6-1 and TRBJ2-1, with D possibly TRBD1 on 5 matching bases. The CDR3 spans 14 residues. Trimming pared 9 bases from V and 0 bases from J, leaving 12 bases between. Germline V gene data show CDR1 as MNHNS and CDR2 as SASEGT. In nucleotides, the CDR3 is TGTGCCAGTGGGGCGGAGAGCTCCTACAATGAGCAGTTCTTC. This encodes CASGAESSYNEQFF.

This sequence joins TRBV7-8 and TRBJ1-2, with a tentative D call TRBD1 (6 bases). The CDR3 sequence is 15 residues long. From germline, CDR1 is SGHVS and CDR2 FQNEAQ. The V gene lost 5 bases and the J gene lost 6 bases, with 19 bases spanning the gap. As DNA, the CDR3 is TGTGCCAGCAGCCCCGCGTACGGGGGGGCGCATGGCTACACCTTC. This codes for CASSPAYGGAHGYTF.

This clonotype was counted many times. CDR3 loop: CASSPGYRVTDTQYF. DNA for the CDR3: TGTGCCAGCAGTCCCGGCTATAGGGTCACAGATACGCAGTATTTT. The gene calls are TRBV12-3 or TRBV12-4 and TRBJ2-3; D gene unclear. This CDR3 contains 15 residues. V was trimmed by 5 bases and J by 2 bases, leaving 14 bases between them.

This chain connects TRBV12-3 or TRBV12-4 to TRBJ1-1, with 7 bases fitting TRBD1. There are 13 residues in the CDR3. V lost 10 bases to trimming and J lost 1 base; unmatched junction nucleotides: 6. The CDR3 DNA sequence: TGTGCCACCACAGGGGTGAAGAACACTGAAGCTTTCTTT. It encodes CATTGVKNTEAFF.

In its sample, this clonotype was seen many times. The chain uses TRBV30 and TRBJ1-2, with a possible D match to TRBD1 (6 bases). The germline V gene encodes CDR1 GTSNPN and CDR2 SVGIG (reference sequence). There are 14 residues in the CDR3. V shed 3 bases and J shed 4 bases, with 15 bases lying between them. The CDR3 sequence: CAWRNKGGGYGYTF. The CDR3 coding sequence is TGTGCCTGGAGGAATAAGGGGGGAGGCTATGGCTACACCTTC.

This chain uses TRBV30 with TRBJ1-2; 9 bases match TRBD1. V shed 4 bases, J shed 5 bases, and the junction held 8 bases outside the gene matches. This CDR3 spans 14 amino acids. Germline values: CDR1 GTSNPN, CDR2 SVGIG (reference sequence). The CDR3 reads CAWKEADRGYGYTF. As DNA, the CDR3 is TGTGCCTGGAAGGAGGCCGACAGGGGGTATGGCTACACCTTC.

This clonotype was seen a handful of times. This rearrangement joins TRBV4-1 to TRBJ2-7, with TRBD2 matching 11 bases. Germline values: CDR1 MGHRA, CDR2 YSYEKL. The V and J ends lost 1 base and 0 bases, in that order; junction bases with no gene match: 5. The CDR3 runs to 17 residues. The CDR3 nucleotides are TGCGCCAGCAGCCAAGGACTAGCGGGGCGTAGCTCCTACGAGCAGTACTTC. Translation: CASSQGLAGRSSYEQYF.

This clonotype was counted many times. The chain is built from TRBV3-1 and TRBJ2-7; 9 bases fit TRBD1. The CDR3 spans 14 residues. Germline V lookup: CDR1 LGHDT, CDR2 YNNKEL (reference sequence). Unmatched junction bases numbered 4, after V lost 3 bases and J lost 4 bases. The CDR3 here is CASSHWDRDYEQYF. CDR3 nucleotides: TGTGCCAGCAGCCACTGGGACAGGGATTACGAGCAGTACTTC.

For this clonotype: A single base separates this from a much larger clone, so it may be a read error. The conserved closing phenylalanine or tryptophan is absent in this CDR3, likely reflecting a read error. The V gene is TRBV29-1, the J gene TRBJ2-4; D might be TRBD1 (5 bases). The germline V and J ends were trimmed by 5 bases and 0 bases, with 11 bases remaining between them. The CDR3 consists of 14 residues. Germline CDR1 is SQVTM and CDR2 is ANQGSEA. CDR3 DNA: TGCAGCGTTCGAGACAGACGAGCCAAAAACATTCAGTACCTC. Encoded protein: CSVRDRRAKNIQYL.

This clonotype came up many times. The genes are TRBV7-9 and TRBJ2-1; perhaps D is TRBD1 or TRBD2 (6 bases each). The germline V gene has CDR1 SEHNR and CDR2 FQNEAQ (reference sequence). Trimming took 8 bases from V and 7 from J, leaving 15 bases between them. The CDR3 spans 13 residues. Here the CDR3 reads CASLGGRENEQFF. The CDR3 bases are TGTGCCAGCTTAGGGGGGCGGGAAAATGAGCAGTTCTTC.

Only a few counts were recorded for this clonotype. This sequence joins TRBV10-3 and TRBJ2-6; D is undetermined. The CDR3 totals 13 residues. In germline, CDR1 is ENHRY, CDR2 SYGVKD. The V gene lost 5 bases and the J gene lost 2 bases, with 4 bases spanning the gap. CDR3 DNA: TGTGCCATCAGTAGTGCTGGGGCCAACGTCCTGACTTTC. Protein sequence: CAISSAGANVLTF.